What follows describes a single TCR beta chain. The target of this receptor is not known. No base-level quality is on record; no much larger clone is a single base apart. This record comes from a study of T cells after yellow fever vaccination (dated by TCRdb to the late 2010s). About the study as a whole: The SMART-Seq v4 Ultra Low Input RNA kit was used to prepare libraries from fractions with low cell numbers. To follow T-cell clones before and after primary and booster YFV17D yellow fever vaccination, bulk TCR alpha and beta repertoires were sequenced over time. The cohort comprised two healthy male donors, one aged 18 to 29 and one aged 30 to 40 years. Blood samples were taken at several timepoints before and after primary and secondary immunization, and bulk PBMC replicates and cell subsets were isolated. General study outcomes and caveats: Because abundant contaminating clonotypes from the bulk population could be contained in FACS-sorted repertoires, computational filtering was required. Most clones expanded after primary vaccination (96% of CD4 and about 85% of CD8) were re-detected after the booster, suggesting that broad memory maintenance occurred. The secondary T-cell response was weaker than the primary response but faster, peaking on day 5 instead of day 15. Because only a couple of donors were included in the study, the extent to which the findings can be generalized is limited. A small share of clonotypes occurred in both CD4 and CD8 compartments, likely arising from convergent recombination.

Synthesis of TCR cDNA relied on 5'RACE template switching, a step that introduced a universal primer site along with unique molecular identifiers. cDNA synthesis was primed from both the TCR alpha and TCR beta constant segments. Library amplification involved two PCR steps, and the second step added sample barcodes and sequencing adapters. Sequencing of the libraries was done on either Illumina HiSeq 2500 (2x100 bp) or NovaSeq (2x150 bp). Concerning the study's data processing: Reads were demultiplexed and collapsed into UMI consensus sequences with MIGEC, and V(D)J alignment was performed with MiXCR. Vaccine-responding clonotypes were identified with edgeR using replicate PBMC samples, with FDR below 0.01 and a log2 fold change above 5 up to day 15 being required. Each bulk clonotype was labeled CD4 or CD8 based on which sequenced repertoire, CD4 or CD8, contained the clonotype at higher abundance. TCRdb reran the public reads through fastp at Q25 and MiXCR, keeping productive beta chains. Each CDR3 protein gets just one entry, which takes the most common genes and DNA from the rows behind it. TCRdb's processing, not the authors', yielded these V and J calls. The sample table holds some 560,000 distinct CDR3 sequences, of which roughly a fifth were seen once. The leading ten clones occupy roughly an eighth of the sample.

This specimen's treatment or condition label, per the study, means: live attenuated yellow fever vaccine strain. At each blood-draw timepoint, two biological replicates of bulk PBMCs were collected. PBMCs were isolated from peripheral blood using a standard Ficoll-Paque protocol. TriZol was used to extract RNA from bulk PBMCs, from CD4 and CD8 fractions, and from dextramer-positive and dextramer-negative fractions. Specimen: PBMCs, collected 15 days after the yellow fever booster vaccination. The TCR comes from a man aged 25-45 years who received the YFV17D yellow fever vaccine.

The CDR3 here reads CASRITGSEKLFF. The bases read TGCGCCAGCAGAATTACAGGTTCCGAAAAACTGTTTTTT. Recombination connected TRBV4-3 to TRBJ1-4; D gene: possibly TRBD1, on 5 matching bases. The germline ends are 13 bases apart after V is trimmed by 6 bases and J by 8 bases. Reading from cysteine to phenylalanine, the CDR3 counts 13 amino acids. The entry retains the CDR3 DNA only, 39 bases that are in frame from base 1. The germline V gene gives CDR1 as LGHNA and CDR2 as YSLEER.